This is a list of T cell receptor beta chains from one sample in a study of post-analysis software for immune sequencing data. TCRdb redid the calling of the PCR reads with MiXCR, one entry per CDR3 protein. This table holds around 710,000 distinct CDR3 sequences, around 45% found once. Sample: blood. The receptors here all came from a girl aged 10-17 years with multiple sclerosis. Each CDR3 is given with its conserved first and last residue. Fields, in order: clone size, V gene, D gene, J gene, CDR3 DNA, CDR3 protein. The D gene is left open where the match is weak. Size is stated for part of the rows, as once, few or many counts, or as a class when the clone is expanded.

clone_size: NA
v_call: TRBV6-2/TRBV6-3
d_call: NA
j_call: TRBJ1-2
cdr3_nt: TGTGCCAGCAGGCAACAGGGCCACTATGGCTACACCTTC
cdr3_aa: CASRQQGHYGYTF

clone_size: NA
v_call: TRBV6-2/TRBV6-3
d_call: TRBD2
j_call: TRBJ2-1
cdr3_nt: TGTGCCAGCAGCCGAGACGGGCCGGGGGGGAAGAATGAGCAGTTCTTC
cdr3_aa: CASSRDGPGGKNEQFF

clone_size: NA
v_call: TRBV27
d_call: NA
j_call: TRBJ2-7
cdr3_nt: TGTGCCAGCAGCCCCCGGGTAACCTACGAGCAGTACTTC
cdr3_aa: CASSPRVTYEQYF

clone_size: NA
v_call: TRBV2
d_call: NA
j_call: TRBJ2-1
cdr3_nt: TGTGCCAGCAGTGAAGCGTCGGGGAATGAGCAGTTCTTC
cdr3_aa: CASSEASGNEQFF

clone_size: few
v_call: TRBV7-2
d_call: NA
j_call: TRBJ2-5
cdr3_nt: TGTGCCAGCAGCGACGGCAGGGACCAAGAGACCCAGTACTTC
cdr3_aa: CASSDGRDQETQYF

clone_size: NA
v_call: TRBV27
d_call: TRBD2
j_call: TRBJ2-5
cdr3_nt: TGTGCCAGCAGTATTGGACTAGCGGGAGCGCCTTATCCAATCTACGACCAGTACTTC
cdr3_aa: CASSIGLAGAPYPIYDQYF

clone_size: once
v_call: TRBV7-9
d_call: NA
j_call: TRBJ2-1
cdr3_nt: TGTGCCAGCAGCTTAAGGAGACTAGGCCCCCTTGAGCAGTTCTTC
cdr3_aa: CASSLRRLGPLEQFF

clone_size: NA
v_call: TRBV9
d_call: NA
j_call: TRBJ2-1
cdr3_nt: TGTGCCAGCAGCGTAGGGTCGAGCCATGAGCAGTTCTTC
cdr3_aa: CASSVGSSHEQFF

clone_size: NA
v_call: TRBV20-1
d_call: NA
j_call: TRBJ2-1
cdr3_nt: TGCAGTGCAACCCAACAGGAGCAGATGGGACTTAAGCAGTTCTTC
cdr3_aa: CSATQQEQMGLKQFF

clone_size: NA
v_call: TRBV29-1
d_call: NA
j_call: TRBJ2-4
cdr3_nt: TGCAGCGTTGATTCTACCCTGGACAATGAAAACATTCAGTACTTC
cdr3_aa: CSVDSTLDNENIQYF

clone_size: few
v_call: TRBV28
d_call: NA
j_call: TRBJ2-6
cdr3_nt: TGTGCCAGCAGTTCCCCCGGAGCCCCGTCGCGGGCCAACGTCCTGACTTTC
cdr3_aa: CASSSPGAPSRANVLTF

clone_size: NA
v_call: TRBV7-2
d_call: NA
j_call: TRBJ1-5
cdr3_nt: TGTGCCAGCAGCTTGGGACTGTTGGGCAATCAGCCCCAGCATTTT
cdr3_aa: CASSLGLLGNQPQHF

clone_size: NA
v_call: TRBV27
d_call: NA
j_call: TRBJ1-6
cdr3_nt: TGTGCCAGCAGTTTCGGGAACACCTATAATTCACCCCTCCACTTT
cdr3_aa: CASSFGNTYNSPLHF

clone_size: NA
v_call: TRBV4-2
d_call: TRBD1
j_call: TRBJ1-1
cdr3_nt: TGTGCCAGCAGCCAAGTGAGGACAGGTGAAGCTTTCTTT
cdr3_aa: CASSQVRTGEAFF

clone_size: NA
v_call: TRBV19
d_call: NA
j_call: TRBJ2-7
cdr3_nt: TGTGCCAGTAGTAATACGGATACCTACGAGCAGTACTTC
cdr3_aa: CASSNTDTYEQYF

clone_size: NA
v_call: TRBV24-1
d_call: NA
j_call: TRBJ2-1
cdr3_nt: TGTGCCACCAGTGGGACTCTCAATGAGCAGTTCTTC
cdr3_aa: CATSGTLNEQFF

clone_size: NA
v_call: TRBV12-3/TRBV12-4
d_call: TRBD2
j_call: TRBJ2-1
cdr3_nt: TGTGCCAGCAGTTTAGTATTGGGTAGCGGGAGTTCCTACAATGAGCAGTTCTTC
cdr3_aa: CASSLVLGSGSSYNEQFF

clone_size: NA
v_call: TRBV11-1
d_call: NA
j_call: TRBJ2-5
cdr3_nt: TGTGCCACCCGAAGGAGGGGGTTCGAAGAGGAGACCCAGTACTTC
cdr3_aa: CATRRRGFEEETQYF

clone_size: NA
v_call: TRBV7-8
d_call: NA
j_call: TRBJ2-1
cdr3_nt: TGTGCCAGCAGCTTAGAGGGCCGGAGATACAATGAGCAGTTCTTC
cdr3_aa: CASSLEGRRYNEQFF

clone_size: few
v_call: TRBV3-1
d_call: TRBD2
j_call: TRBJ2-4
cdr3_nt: TGTGCCAGCAGCCAGACCGGGACTAGCGGGATAGCCAAAAACATTCAGTACTTC
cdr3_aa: CASSQTGTSGIAKNIQYF

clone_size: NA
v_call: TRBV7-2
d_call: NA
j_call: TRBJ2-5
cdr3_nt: TGTGCCAGCAGCTTAGGTTGGGGGGGCTCGAGAGAGACCCAGTACTTC
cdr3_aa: CASSLGWGGSRETQYF

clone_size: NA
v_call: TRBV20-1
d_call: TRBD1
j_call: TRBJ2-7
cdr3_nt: TGCAGTGCTTCGGACAGGGTAGACGAGCAGTACTTC
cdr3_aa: CSASDRVDEQYF

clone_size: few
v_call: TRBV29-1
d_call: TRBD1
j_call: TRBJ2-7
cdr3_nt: TGCAGCGTTGAACTTACAGGGGTTGCCTACGAGCAGTACTTC
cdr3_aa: CSVELTGVAYEQYF

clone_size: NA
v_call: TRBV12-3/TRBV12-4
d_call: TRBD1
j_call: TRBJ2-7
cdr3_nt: TGTGCCAGCAGTTACAGGGGAACGGACTACGAGCAGTACTTC
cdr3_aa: CASSYRGTDYEQYF

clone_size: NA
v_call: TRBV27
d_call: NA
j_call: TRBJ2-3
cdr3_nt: TGTGCCAGCAGTTTAACTAGTTTTTACACGCAGTATTTT
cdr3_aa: CASSLTSFYTQYF

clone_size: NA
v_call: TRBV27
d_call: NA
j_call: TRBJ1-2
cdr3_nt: TGTGCCAGCAAGCGGGCAGAAGGTTATGGCTACACCTTC
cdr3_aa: CASKRAEGYGYTF

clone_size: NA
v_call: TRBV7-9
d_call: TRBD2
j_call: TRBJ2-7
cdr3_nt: TGTGCCAGCAGCTTAGGTCTGCGGGAGCTCTACAATGAGCAGTACTTC
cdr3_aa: CASSLGLRELYNEQYF

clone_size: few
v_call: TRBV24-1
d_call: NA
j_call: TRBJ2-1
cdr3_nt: TGTGCCACCAGTGATTTTGGGGCTGCGACCGGGCCTAATGAGCAGTTCTTC
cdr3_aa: CATSDFGAATGPNEQFF

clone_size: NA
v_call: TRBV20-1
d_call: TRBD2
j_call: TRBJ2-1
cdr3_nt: TGCAGTGCAGACGGAACTAGCGGCCCAAATGAGCAGTTCTTC
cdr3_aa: CSADGTSGPNEQFF

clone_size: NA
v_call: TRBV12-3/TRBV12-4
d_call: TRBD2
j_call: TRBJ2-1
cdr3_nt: TGTGCCAGCAGTCCTCAGCGGGACCCCTACAATGAGCAGTTCTTC
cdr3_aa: CASSPQRDPYNEQFF

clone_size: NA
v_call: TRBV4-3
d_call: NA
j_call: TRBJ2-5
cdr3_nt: TGCGCCAGCAGCCAAGATCTGGGTCTCCAAGAGACCCAGTACTTC
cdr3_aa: CASSQDLGLQETQYF

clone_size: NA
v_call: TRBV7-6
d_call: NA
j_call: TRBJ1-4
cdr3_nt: TGTGCCAGCAGCCCTCGTGAAGGGCTGTCGACTAATGAAAAACTGTTTTTT
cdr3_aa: CASSPREGLSTNEKLFF

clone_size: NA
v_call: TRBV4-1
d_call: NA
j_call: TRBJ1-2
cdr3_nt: TGCGCCAGCAGCCAAGATGTGTCCCTCAAGGCGCTCACCTTC
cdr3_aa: CASSQDVSLKALTF

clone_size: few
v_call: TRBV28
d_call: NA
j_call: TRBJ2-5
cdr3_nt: TGTGCCAGCAGTCGTCTAGGGCGAGGAGAGACCCAGTACTTC
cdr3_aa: CASSRLGRGETQYF

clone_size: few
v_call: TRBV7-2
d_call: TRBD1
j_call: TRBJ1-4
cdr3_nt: TGTGCCAGCAGCTTATCGGGGACAGTTGGTGAAAAACTGTTTTTT
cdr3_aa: CASSLSGTVGEKLFF

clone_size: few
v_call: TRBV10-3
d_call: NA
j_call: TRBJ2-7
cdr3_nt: TGTGCCATCAGTGAACTAATAGGGGGGCTCACCTACGAGCAGTACTTC
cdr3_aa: CAISELIGGLTYEQYF

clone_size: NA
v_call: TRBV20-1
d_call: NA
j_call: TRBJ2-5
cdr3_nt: TGCAGTGCTAGAGATCCCCAGGTACAAGAGACCCAGTACTTC
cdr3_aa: CSARDPQVQETQYF

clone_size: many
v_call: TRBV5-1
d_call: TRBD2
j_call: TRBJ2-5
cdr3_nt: TGCGCCAGCACCCCTAACGGGAGGGAAGAGACCCAGTACTTC
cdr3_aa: CASTPNGREETQYF

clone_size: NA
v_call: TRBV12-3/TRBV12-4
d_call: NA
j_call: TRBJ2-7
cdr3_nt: TGTGCCAGCACCCTCCGGAGGGGGTCCTCCTACGAGCAGTACTTC
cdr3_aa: CASTLRRGSSYEQYF

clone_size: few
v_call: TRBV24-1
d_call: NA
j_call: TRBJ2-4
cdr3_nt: TGTGCCACCACGCTAGTCGACATTCAGTACTTC
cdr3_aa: CATTLVDIQYF

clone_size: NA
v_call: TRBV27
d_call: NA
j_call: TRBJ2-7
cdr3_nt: TGTGCCAGCAGTTTATCGGGCAGGGATTTCGAGCAGTACTTC
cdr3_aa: CASSLSGRDFEQYF

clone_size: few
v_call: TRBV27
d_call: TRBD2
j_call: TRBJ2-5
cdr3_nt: TGTGCCAGCAGTTTAGCGGGAGGGGACCAAGAGACCCAGTACTTC
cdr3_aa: CASSLAGGDQETQYF

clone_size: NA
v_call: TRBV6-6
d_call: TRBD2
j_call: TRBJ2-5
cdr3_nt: TGTGCCAGCAGCTCGGGGGAGGGGCGGTACTTC
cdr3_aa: CASSSGEGRYF

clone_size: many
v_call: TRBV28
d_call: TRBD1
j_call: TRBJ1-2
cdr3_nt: TGTGCCAGCACCCAAGGGGGCAGACTCTATGGCTACACCTTC
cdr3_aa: CASTQGGRLYGYTF

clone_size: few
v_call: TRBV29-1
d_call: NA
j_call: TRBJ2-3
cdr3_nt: TGCAGCGTTGATTGGAGCGGATCCTACACAGATACGCAGTATTTT
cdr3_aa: CSVDWSGSYTDTQYF

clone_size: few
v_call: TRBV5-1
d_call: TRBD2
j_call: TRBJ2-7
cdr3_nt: TGCGCCAGCAGCTGGGGACTAGGGGACGACGAGCAGTACTTC
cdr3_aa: CASSWGLGDDEQYF

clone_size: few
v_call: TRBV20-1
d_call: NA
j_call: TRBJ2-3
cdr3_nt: TGCAGTGCTAGAGATCCTTTAAGAGCGCCAGGCACAGATACGCAGTATTTT
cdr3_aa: CSARDPLRAPGTDTQYF

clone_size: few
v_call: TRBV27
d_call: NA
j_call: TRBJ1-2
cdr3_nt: TGTGCCAGCAGTTTATCCCAGGGGACCTATGGCTACACCTTC
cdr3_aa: CASSLSQGTYGYTF

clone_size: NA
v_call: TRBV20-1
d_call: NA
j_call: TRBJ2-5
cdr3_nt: TGCAGTGCTTTAAGACAGGCCCAAGAGACCCAGTACTTC
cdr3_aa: CSALRQAQETQYF

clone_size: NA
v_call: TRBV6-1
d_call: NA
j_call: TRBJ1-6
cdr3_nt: TGTGCCACTGGGACGGAGTATAATTCACCCCTCCACTTT
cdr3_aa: CATGTEYNSPLHF

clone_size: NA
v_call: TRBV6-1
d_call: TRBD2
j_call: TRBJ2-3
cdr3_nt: TGTGCCAGCAGCGAACCGGTAGCGGGAGGAGCAGATACGCAGTATTTT
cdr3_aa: CASSEPVAGGADTQYF